These T cell receptor beta chains were read from a single sample in a study of cytomegalovirus exposure and HLA in healthy donors. Generated by immunoSEQ multiplex PCR, the TCRdb table keeps only in-frame clones and is missing some. This table has more than 95,000 clones, 95% to 96% appearing once. Sequences were obtained from PBMCs. The receptors were sampled from a man younger than 35 in good health and CMV-seronegative. CDR3s include the opening cysteine and the closing phenylalanine or tryptophan. A D gene is named only where the DNA matches it firmly. Clone sizes are given selectively: once, few, many, or a class where the clone is expanded.

>-|TRBD1|TRBJ1-1|TRBV27
CASAHRGSTEAFF
TGTGCCAGCGCCCACAGGGGGAGCACTGAAGCTTTCTTT
>-|TRBD2|TRBJ2-5|TRBV5-4
CASSLRGPGGDDQYF
TGTGCCAGCAGCTTGAGAGGTCCGGGGGGAGACGACCAGTACTTC
>once|-|TRBJ1-2|TRBV7-3
CASSPRDRSYGYTF
TGTGCCAGCAGTCCCCGGGATAGGAGCTATGGCTACACCTTC
>-|-|TRBJ2-1|TRBV5-4
CASSLGTAGGGNEQFF
TGTGCCAGCAGCCTAGGGACTGCCGGAGGCGGAAATGAGCAGTTCTTC
>once|TRBD1|TRBJ1-3|TRBV25-1
CASSAGTAGNTIYF
TGTGCCAGCAGTGCTGGGACAGCGGGAAACACCATATATTTT
>once|-|TRBJ2-7|TRBV9
CASSAGSDLSHEQYF
TGTGCCAGCAGTGCCGGGAGCGATCTCTCCCACGAGCAGTACTTC
>-|-|TRBJ1-4|TRBV29-1
CSVVGQDEKLFF
TGCAGCGTTGTGGGGCAAGACGAAAAACTGTTTTTT
>-|TRBD1|TRBJ1-4|TRBV13
CASSFQGVNEKLFF
TGTGCCAGCAGCTTCCAGGGGGTCAATGAAAAACTGTTTTTT
>-|TRBD1|TRBJ2-7|TRBV27
CASSFFDRGITYEQYF
TGTGCCAGCAGTTTTTTCGACAGGGGGATAACCTACGAGCAGTACTTC
>once|-|TRBJ2-5|TRBV4-1
CASSRTHGETQYF
TGCGCCAGCAGCCGAACCCACGGAGAGACCCAGTACTTC
>many|-|TRBJ2-7|TRBV15
CATSDGFGRGTYEQYF
TGTGCCACCAGTGACGGGTTTGGCAGGGGAACCTACGAGCAGTACTTC
>-|TRBD1|TRBJ2-5|TRBV7-9
CASSPGQGVQTQYF
TGTGCCAGCAGCCCCGGACAGGGGGTTCAGACCCAGTACTTC
>-|TRBD2|TRBJ2-3|TRBV7-9
CASSLGGITDTQYF
TGTGCCAGCAGCCTCGGGGGGATAACAGATACGCAGTATTTT
>-|TRBD2|TRBJ2-1|TRBV29-1
CSVLAGGPNEQFF
TGCAGCGTTCTAGCGGGAGGGCCTAATGAGCAGTTCTTC
>-|-|TRBJ2-7|TRBV6-6
CASSYRVLSEQYF
TGTGCCAGCAGTTACCGGGTCCTTAGCGAGCAGTACTTC
>-|TRBD1|TRBJ2-1|TRBV7-3
CASSFLTGALSDNEQFF
TGTGCCAGCAGCTTCCTGACAGGGGCGTTATCAGACAATGAGCAGTTCTTC
>-|-|TRBJ2-2|TRBV29-1
CSAGATGELFF
TGCAGCGCCGGTGCGACCGGGGAGCTGTTTTTT
>-|TRBD1|TRBJ2-2|TRBV18
CASSDGRTGSNTGELFF
TGTGCCAGCTCAGATGGACGGACAGGGAGTAACACCGGGGAGCTGTTTTTT
>-|TRBD1|TRBJ2-7|TRBV28
CASSLYPLRQGAGSYEQYF
TGTGCCAGCAGTTTATACCCCCTCCGACAGGGGGCCGGCTCCTACGAGCAGTACTTC
>-|-|TRBJ2-1|TRBV28
CASSLLAPAGGEQFF
TGTGCCAGCAGTTTACTAGCCCCAGCCGGTGGTGAGCAGTTCTTC
>-|-|TRBJ1-4|TRBV28
CASSLFGTFGEKLFF
TGTGCCAGCAGTTTATTCGGGACATTCGGCGAAAAACTGTTTTTT
>-|-|TRBJ2-7|TRBV2
CASSGAPLEQYF
TGTGCCAGCAGTGGCGCCCCCCTCGAGCAGTACTTC
>-|-|TRBJ1-5|TRBV7-3
CASSFGDRNQPQHF
TGTGCCAGCAGCTTCGGGGATAGGAATCAGCCCCAGCATTTT
>-|-|TRBJ1-1|TRBV2
CASSTGIRGTEAFF
TGTGCCAGCAGTACAGGGATTAGGGGCACTGAAGCTTTCTTT
>once|-|TRBJ1-1|TRBV9
CASSAFTAEAFF
TGTGCCAGCAGCGCTTTTACGGCTGAAGCTTTCTTT
>few|-|TRBJ2-3|TRBV11-3
CASSQSNRLTDTQYF
TGTGCCAGCAGCCAGTCCAACCGCCTCACAGATACGCAGTATTTT
>-|-|TRBJ1-2|TRBV5-1
CASSKDGDGGYTF
TGCGCCAGCAGCAAGGACGGGGATGGAGGCTACACCTTC
>-|TRBD1|TRBJ2-7|TRBV6-5
CASRRDSNPTEQYF
TGTGCCAGCAGAAGGGACAGCAACCCGACCGAGCAGTACTTC
>-|TRBD1|TRBJ1-1|TRBV10-3
CATTGQGETEAFF
TGTGCCACCACCGGACAGGGCGAGACTGAAGCTTTCTTT
>once|-|TRBJ2-7|TRBV19
CASSRRGASYEQYF
TGTGCCAGTAGTCGCAGGGGCGCTTCCTACGAGCAGTACTTC
>-|-|TRBJ2-5|TRBV6-1
CASRVGANQETQYF
TGTGCCAGCAGAGTGGGAGCAAACCAAGAGACCCAGTACTTC
>-|-|TRBJ2-3|TRBV2
CARRGGIKRSTDTQYF
TGTGCCCGACGCGGAGGGATTAAACGAAGCACAGATACGCAGTATTTT
>-|-|TRBJ2-1|TRBV4-2
CASSQDGLTPSSYNEQFF
TGTGCCAGCAGCCAAGATGGGTTAACGCCTAGCTCCTACAATGAGCAGTTCTTC
>-|TRBD1|TRBJ2-7|TRBV6-5
CASSYKGRGLYEQYF
TGTGCCAGCAGTTATAAGGGCAGGGGGCTTTACGAGCAGTACTTC
>-|TRBD2|TRBJ2-1|TRBV5-4
CASSKTGLANNEQFF
TGTGCCAGCAGCAAGACGGGACTAGCGAACAATGAGCAGTTCTTC
>-|TRBD2|TRBJ2-1|TRBV5-4
CASQLAGGHNEQFF
TGTGCCAGCCAACTAGCGGGAGGCCACAATGAGCAGTTCTTC
>once|TRBD2|TRBJ2-7|TRBV18
CASTLAGRVYEQYF
TGTGCCAGCACCCTAGCGGGCAGGGTCTACGAGCAGTACTTC
>-|-|TRBJ1-4|TRBV4-1
CASSLLQGKHEKLFF
TGCGCCAGCAGCCTCCTTCAGGGAAAACATGAAAAACTGTTTTTT
>-|TRBD1|TRBJ1-1|TRBV7-3
CASSLTRRGQTEAFF
TGTGCCAGCAGCTTAACGAGGAGGGGGCAAACTGAAGCTTTCTTT
>-|TRBD1|TRBJ1-2|TRBV27
CASRGGQGNNYGYTF
TGTGCCAGCAGGGGGGGACAGGGGAATAACTATGGCTACACCTTC
>-|TRBD2|TRBJ2-2|TRBV5-6
CASSLALAGNTGELFF
TGTGCCAGCAGCTTGGCACTAGCGGGGAACACCGGGGAGCTGTTTTTT
>-|-|TRBJ1-1|TRBV25-1
CASSAQQNTEAFF
TGTGCCAGCAGTGCACAGCAGAACACTGAAGCTTTCTTT
>-|-|TRBJ2-7|TRBV5-4
CASSRKLGSSYEQYF
TGTGCCAGCAGCCGAAAACTAGGGAGCTCCTACGAGCAGTACTTC
>-|TRBD2|TRBJ2-1|TRBV28
CASSLKTSAYNEQFF
TGTGCCAGCAGTTTAAAAACTAGCGCCTACAATGAGCAGTTCTTC